The clone carrying this T cell receptor beta chain was seen only a few times. The antigen remains unidentified. Germline values: CDR1 LGHNA, CDR2 YNFKEQ. The CDR3 extends over 18 amino acids. V shed 0 bases and J shed 4 bases, with 19 bases lying between them. The source of the sample is a study of blood T cells in healthy people across ages. A second about 6 to 12 cycle PCR used barcoded and J-beta primers. TCRdb analysed the 5' RACE reads with MiXCR anew, one entry per CDR3 protein. The data contain about 500,000 distinct CDR3 sequences, 20% to 30% of them singletons. Study-level findings and limits: Diversity of TCR beta correlated strongly with naive T cell percentage.

The same data also went into a second study, on T cells of mothers and their children. Turning to that study: Donation came from three healthy Caucasian mothers together with their six children. Thymic selection molds TCR recombination output in much the same way for related pairs as for unrelated pairs. No persistent microchimeric T cell clones were detected.

The chain uses TRBV4-2 and TRBJ2-1; D is possibly TRBD2 (6 bases). The receptor comes from a boy under 18 in good health. Input material: blood. Written as DNA, the CDR3 is TGTGCCAGCAGCCAAGATAAAGGAGGGCTAGCGTCGTACAATGAGCAGTTCTTC. It specifies CASSQDKGGLASYNEQFF.